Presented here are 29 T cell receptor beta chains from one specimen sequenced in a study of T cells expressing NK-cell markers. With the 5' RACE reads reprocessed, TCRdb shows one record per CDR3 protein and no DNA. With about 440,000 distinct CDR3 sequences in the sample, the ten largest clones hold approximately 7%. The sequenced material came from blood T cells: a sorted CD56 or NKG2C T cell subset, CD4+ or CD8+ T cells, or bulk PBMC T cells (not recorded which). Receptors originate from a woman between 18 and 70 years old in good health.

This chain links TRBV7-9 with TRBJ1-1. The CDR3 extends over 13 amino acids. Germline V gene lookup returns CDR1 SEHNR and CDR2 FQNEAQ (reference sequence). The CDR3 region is CASRLTPNTEAFF.

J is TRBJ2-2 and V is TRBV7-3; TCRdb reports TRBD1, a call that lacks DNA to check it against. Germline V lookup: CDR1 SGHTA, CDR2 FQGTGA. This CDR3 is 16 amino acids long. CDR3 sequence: CASSPPSGANTGELFF.

The CDR3 is CASSEPGAGTEAFF. V usage is TRBV10-1 and J usage is TRBJ1-1; TCRdb names TRBD1, which stays unverified in the absence of DNA. Per the germline V gene, CDR1 is WNHNN and CDR2 is SYGVQD (reference sequence). The CDR3 extends over 14 amino acids.

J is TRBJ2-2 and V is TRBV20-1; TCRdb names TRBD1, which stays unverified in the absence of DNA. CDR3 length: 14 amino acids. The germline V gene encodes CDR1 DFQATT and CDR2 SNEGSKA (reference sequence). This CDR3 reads CSALGRLNTGELFF.

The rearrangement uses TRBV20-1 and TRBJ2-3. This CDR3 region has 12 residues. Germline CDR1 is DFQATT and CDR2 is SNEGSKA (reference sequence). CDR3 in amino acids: CSARGSTDTQYF.

This chain's CDR3 is CASRQGHGYTF. The chain uses TRBV19 and TRBJ1-2; TCRdb selects TRBD1, and the lack of DNA leaves this call unchecked. Looked up from germline, CDR1 is LNHDA and CDR2 is SQIVND (reference sequence). The CDR3 spans 11 residues.

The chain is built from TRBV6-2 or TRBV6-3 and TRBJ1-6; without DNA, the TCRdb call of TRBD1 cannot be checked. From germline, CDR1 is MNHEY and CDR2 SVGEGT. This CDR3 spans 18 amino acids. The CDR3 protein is CASSYSSHATGYNSPLHF.

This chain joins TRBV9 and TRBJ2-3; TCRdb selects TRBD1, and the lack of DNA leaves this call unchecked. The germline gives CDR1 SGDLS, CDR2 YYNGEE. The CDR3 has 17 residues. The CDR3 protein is CASSVGGDRVPTDTQYF.

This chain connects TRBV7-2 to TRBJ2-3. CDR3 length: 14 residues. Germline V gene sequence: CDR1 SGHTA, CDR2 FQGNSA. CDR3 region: CASSQRAGTDTQYF.

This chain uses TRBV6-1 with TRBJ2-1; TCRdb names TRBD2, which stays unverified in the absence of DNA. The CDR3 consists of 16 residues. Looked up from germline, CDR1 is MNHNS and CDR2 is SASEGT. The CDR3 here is CASRLQQAGGGNEQFF.

CDR3 loop: CSAPHRGQGADTQYF. This chain uses TRBV20-1 with TRBJ2-3; TCRdb calls TRBD1, which cannot be checked without DNA. CDR3 length: 15 residues. Germline lookup yields CDR1 DFQATT and CDR2 SNEGSKA (reference sequence).

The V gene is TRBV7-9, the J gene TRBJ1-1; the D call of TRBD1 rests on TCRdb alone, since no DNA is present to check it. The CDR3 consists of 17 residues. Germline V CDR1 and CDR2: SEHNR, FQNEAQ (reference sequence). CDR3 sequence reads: CASSLVPRAGMGTEAFF.

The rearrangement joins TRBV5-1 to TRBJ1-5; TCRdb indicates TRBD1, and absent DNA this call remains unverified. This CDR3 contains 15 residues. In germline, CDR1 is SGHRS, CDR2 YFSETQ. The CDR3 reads CASSLGGRINQPQHF.

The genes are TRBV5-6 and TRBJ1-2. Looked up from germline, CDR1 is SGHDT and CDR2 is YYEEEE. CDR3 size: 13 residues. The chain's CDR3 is CASSPTAVGGYTF.

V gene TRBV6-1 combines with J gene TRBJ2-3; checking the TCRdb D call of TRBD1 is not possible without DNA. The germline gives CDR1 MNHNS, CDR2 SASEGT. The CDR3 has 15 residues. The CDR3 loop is CASRQQGEETDTQYF.

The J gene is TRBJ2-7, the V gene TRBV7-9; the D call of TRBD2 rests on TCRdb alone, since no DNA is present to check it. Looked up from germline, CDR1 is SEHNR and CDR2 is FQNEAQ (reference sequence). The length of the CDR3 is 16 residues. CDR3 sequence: CASSLVASGSSYEQYF.

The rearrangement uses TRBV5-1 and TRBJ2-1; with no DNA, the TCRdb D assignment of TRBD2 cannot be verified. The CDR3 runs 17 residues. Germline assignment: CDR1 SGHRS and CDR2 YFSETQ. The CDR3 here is CASKVGSGSGSYNEQFF.

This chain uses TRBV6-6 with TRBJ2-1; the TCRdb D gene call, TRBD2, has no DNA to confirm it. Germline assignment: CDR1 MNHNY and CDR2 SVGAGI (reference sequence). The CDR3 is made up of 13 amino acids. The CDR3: CASGGGIYNEQFF.

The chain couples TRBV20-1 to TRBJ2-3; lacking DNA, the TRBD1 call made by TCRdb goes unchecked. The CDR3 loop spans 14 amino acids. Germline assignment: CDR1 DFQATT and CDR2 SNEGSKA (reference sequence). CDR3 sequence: CSAPQGQGSDTQYF.

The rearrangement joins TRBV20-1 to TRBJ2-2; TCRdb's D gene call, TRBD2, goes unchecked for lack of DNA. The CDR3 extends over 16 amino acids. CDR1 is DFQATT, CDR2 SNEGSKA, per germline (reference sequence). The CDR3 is CSASRGSGGDTGELFF.

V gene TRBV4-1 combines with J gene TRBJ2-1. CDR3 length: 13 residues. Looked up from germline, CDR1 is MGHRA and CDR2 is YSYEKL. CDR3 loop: CASSQPGFNEQFF.

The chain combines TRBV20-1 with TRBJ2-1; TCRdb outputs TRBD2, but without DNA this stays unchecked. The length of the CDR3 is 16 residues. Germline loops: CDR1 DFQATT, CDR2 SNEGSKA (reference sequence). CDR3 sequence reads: CSAILSGGRRNNEQFF.

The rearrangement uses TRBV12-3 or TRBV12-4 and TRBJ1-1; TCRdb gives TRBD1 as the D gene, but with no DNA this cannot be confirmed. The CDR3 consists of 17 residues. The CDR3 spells CASSASGQGLSNTEAFF.

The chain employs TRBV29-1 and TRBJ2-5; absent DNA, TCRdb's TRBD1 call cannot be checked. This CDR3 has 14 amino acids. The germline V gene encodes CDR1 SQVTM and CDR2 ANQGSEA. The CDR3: CSVEGGIGKETQYF.

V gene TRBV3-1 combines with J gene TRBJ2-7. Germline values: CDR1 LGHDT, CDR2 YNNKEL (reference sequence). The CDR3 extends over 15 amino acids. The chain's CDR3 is CASSQALAGVYEQYF.

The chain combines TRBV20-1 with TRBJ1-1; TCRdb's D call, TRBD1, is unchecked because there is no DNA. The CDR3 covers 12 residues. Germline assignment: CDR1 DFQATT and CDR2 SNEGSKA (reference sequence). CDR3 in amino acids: CSAREQGTEAFF.

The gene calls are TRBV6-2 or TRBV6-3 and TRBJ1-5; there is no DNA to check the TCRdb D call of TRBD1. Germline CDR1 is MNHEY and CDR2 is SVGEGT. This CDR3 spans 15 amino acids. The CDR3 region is CASSLVPDSNQPQHF.

The CDR3 sequence: CATAHGQNTEAFF. The chain joins TRBV24-1 to TRBJ1-1. Germline CDR1 KGHDR, CDR2 SFDVKD. CDR3 length: 13 amino acids.

CDR3 amino acids: CASTPDRGPDYGYTF. The chain links TRBV12-3 or TRBV12-4 to TRBJ1-2; TCRdb indicates TRBD1, and absent DNA this call remains unverified. The CDR3 length is 15 residues.